This T cell receptor (beta chain) was obtained from a study of OX40 agonist ivuxolimab in advanced cancers. About the research overall: The patients got ivuxolimab, which is an agonistic anti-OX40 (CD134) antibody. Aged roughly 23 to 85 with a mean of approximately 57 years, they were more than 80% male.

Using immunoSEQ multiplex PCR, the repertoire was profiled, and TCRdb retains in-frame clones only, with some absent. The table has 75,000 to 100,000 clones, about 80% seen once. V dropped 5 bases and J dropped 8 bases, with 13 bases sitting between them. CDR1 is LNHDA, CDR2 SQIVND, per germline (reference sequence). The CDR3 has 13 amino acids. This material consisted of CD4+ or CD8+ T cells sorted from blood, taken in a trial of the OX40 agonist ivuxolimab. The TCR comes from an adult with an advanced solid tumor such as melanoma, head and neck, liver or kidney cancer. J is TRBJ2-4 and V is TRBV19; perhaps TRBD1 as D (5 bases). This chain's CDR3 is CASSWAGKDIQYF. The DNA for the CDR3 is TGTGCCAGTAGTTGGGCAGGGAAAGACATTCAGTACTTC. The entire variable domain, with the rest obtained from reference TRBV19 and TRBJ2-4, is as follows: DGGITQSPKYLFRKEGQNVTLSCEQNLNHDAMYWYRQDPGQGLRLIYYSQIVNDFQKGDIAEGYSVSREKKESFPLTVTSAQKNPTAFYLCASSWAGKDIQYFGAGTRLSVL.